This T cell receptor (beta chain) is from a study of T-cell reconstitution after alpha-beta-depleted transplantation in children. Study results and limitations: Several hundred expanded graft clones reportedly gave rise to the alpha-beta T cells present about two months after transplant.

From germline, CDR1 is MGHRA and CDR2 YSYEKL. This CDR3 region has 16 residues. V was trimmed by 3 bases and J by 0 bases, leaving 14 bases between them. This clonotype has just a few counts. The antigen is undetermined. Unique molecular identifiers were built into the TCRbeta library. TCRdb re-derived calls from the PCR reads in MiXCR, one entry per CDR3 protein. The table has approximately 800,000 distinct CDR3 sequences, approximately 15% seen once. The starting material was PBMCs, mostly from graft donor cells, obtained 360 days after TCRalphabeta/CD19-depleted stem cell transplant. The rearrangement links TRBV4-1 to TRBJ1-1; D is unresolved. The sequence derives from a male patient aged 10 to 17 who had a stem cell transplant for acute lymphoblastic leukemia, so the T cells may come from the graft donor. In nucleotides, the CDR3 is TGCGCCAGCAGCCAGGGAGTGACGGTGTTGAACACTGAAGCTTTCTTT. Translated: CASSQGVTVLNTEAFF.